One and the same sample provided the 28 T cell receptor beta chains below, sequenced in a study of brain T cells in children with intractable seizures. Time point reported: blood from clinic visit 5 months post-surgery; TSC patient then seizure free. Method: immunoSEQ multiplex PCR; TCRdb's copy keeps in-frame clones and lacks some. The top ten clones hold approximately 5% of a sample with about 340,000 clones, about 93% of them seen once. Sequencing used peripheral blood, obtained about 5 months after surgery. The receptors shown here come from a boy in the first two years of life with tuberous sclerosis and intractable seizures.

The chain links TRBV19 to TRBJ1-1; 8 bases agree with TRBD1. The junction had 8 bases not matched to a gene; V was cut back by 6 bases and J by 5 bases. CDR1 is LNHDA, CDR2 SQIVND, per germline (reference sequence). The CDR3 consists of 14 residues. DNA of the CDR3: TGTGCCAGTAGGTTAACAGGGGGGGTAACTGAAGCTTTCTTT. Residues: CASRLTGGVTEAFF.

The V gene is TRBV11-3, the J gene TRBJ2-7; D is perhaps TRBD1 or TRBD2 (6 bases each). V lost 5 bases to trimming and J lost 0 bases, with 17 bases between them. Germline CDR1 and CDR2: SGHNT and YENEEA. This CDR3 has 16 residues. CDR3 loop: CASSHPWRDNSYEQYF. The CDR3 DNA reads TGTGCCAGCAGCCACCCATGGAGGGACAACTCCTACGAGCAGTACTTC.

V gene TRBV5-5 combines with J gene TRBJ2-3, with D unresolved. The CDR3 has 14 amino acids. V was pared by 0 bases and J by 2 bases, with 7 bases between. Germline values: CDR1 SGHKS, CDR2 YYEKEE (reference sequence). CDR3 amino acids: CASSLDGNTDTQYF. CDR3 bases: TGTGCCAGCAGCTTGGACGGAAACACAGATACGCAGTATTTT.

The chain carries TRBV7-8 and TRBJ2-7, with D perhaps TRBD1 (5 bases). Germline V gives CDR1 SGHVS, CDR2 FQNEAQ. V was trimmed by 1 base and J by 4 bases, leaving 11 bases between them. CDR3 length: 14 residues. The CDR3, as DNA: TGTGCCAGCAGCTTAGAGGGGCTCGGGTACGAGCAGTACTTC. It codes for CASSLEGLGYEQYF.

This rearrangement joins TRBV9 to TRBJ1-4; a possible D gene is TRBD1 (5 bases). The CDR3 extends over 15 amino acids. Germline V gives CDR1 SGDLS, CDR2 YYNGEE. Trimming removed 4 bases at V and 0 bases at J, with 10 bases between. For the CDR3, the DNA is TGTGCCAGCAGCACAACAGGCTCAACTAATGAAAAACTGTTTTTT. This gives the protein CASSTTGSTNEKLFF.

The chain uses TRBV2 and TRBJ2-1; the match to TRBD2 covers 10 bases. The germline gives CDR1 SNHLY, CDR2 FYNNEI. This CDR3 region has 14 residues. J gave up 10 bases and V 8 bases, and 11 bases lay outside the gene matches. The CDR3, as DNA: TGTGCCAGCTCGGCTAGCGGGAGTGGGTGGGAGCAGTTCTTC. Protein: CASSASGSGWEQFF. The full variable domain, rest sourced from reference TRBV2 and TRBJ2-1, is EPEVTQTPSHQVTQMGQEVILRCVPISNHLYFYWYRQILGQKVEFLVSFYNNEISEKSEIFDDQFSVERPDGSNFTLKIRSTKLEDSAMYFCASSASGSGWEQFFGPGTRLTVL.

This rearrangement joins TRBV2 to TRBJ1-1; weak D call: TRBD1 (5 bases). The CDR3 covers 14 residues. The V and J ends lost 9 bases and 6 bases respectively, with 20 bases between them. Germline V gene lookup returns CDR1 SNHLY and CDR2 FYNNEI. The CDR3 sequence: CARGGTDLNAEAFF. In DNA form, the CDR3 reads TGTGCCAGGGGCGGGACCGACCTAAACGCTGAAGCTTTCTTT.

This clone was counted a single time. For the CDR3, the DNA is TGCGCCAGCAGCTTGCTAGGAGGGGACATTCAGTACTTC. Residues: CASSLLGGDIQYF. The chain employs TRBV5-1 and TRBJ2-4, with a tentative D call TRBD2 (6 bases). Germline loops: CDR1 SGHRS, CDR2 YFSETQ. The CDR3 sequence is 13 residues long. The V and J ends lost 1 base and 8 bases respectively, with 10 bases between them. Together with reference TRBV5-1 and TRBJ2-4, the CDR3 gives the full variable domain: KAGVTQTPRYLIKTRGQQVTLSCSPISGHRSVSWYQQTPGQGLQFLFEYFSETQRNKGNFPGRFSGRQFSNSRSEMNVSTLELGDSALYLCASSLLGGDIQYFGAGTRLSVL.

The CDR3 region has the DNA TGTGCCAGCAGCCAAGGTGTTAGCGGGGGAAGGACCCAGTACTTC. Protein sequence: CASSQGVSGGRTQYF. V usage is TRBV3-1 (or the pseudogene TRBV3-2) and J usage is TRBJ2-5; 9 bases fit TRBD2. The CDR3 is 15 residues long. Germline trimming cut 1 base from V and 7 bases from J; bases unmatched to any gene: 7. Germline V gene lookup returns CDR1 LGHDT and CDR2 YNNKEL (reference sequence).

CDR3 protein: CASSPPRGDSYEQFF. CDR3 bases: TGTGCCAGCAGCCCCCCCCGGGGGGATAGCTATGAGCAGTTCTTC. The rearrangement links TRBV9 to TRBJ2-1, with 7 positions matching TRBD2. The CDR3 sequence is 15 residues long. The junction had 12 bases not matched to a gene; V was cut back by 4 bases and J by 8 bases. Germline V gene data show CDR1 as SGDLS and CDR2 as YYNGEE.

The chain couples TRBV14 to TRBJ2-7; maybe TRBD2 (6 bases). V was trimmed by 3 bases and J by 3 bases, leaving 9 bases between them. CDR1 is SGHDN and CDR2 is FVKESK in the germline V gene. There are 13 residues in the CDR3. The CDR3 region has the DNA TGTGCCAGCAGCCATTCGGGGGTCTACGAGCAGTACTTC. This sequence encodes CASSHSGVYEQYF.

This clone has just one count. This chain links TRBV19 with TRBJ2-7; 9 nucleotides match TRBD1. CDR3 length: 13 amino acids. The V gene's germline CDR1 is LNHDA and CDR2 SQIVND (reference sequence). J lost 3 bases, V lost 3 bases, and 0 bases had no gene match. In DNA, the CDR3 is TGTGCCAGTAGTATGACAGGGGGCTACGAGCAGTACTTC. Protein product: CASSMTGGYEQYF.

V and J are TRBV6-5 and TRBJ2-5; 7 nucleotides match TRBD1. CDR3 length: 14 residues. The ends lost 5 bases at V and 5 bases at J; junction bases unmatched: 8. Germline CDR1 is MNHEY and CDR2 is SVGAGI. CDR3 nucleotides: TGTGCCAGCAGTAACTACGGACAGGCGGAGACCCAGTACTTC. It is translated as CASSNYGQAETQYF.

The V gene is TRBV20-1, the J gene TRBJ1-2, with 8 positions matching TRBD1. This CDR3 has 13 amino acids. The V segment lost 3 bases and the J segment 5 bases; nucleotides outside the gene matches: 5. Germline CDR1 is DFQATT and CDR2 is SNEGSKA (reference sequence). CDR3 in amino acids: CSASQGAKYGYTF. The CDR3 DNA reads TGCAGTGCTAGTCAGGGGGCAAAGTATGGCTACACCTTC.

The V and J genes are TRBV7-6 and TRBJ2-7; 9 positions match TRBD2. This CDR3 region has 16 residues. Losses at the gene ends were 0 bases for V and 5 bases for J; bases not matched to a gene: 8. CDR1 SGHVS and CDR2 FNYEAQ come from the germline V gene. CDR3: CASSLARASGKNEQYF. CDR3 sequence (DNA): TGTGCCAGCAGCTTAGCGAGGGCTAGCGGGAAGAACGAGCAGTACTTC. The full variable domain, its missing parts supplied by reference TRBV7-6 and TRBJ2-7, is GAGVSQSPRYKVTKRGQDVALRCDPISGHVSLYWYRQALGQGPEFLTYFNYEAQQDKSGLPNDRFSAERPEGSISTLTIQRTEQRDSAMYRCASSLARASGKNEQYFGPGTRLTVT.

This rearrangement joins TRBV24-1 to TRBJ1-5; no clear D. The CDR3 consists of 14 residues. Germline V lookup: CDR1 KGHDR, CDR2 SFDVKD. Trimming removed 4 bases at V and 7 bases at J, with 13 bases between. CDR3 sequence: CATSEPYMEQPQHF. The CDR3 DNA reads TGTGCCACCAGTGAGCCTTACATGGAGCAGCCCCAGCATTTT.

J is TRBJ1-4 and V is TRBV28; D not resolved. V was cut by 5 bases and J by 8 bases, with 9 bases left in between. This CDR3 has 12 residues. Per germline, CDR1 MDHEN and CDR2 SYDVKM. CDR3 loop: CASSRDVEKLFF. The CDR3 region has the DNA TGTGCCAGCAGTAGAGATGTCGAAAAACTGTTTTTT.

The CDR3, as DNA: TGTGCCAGCAGCTTCGGGACAGGCCGCGAAAAACTGTTTTTT. Residues: CASSFGTGREKLFF. The rearrangement joins TRBV5-6 to TRBJ1-4, with 8 bases matching TRBD1. Losses at the gene ends were 2 bases for V and 8 bases for J; bases not matched to a gene: 5. The CDR3 length is 14 residues. Germline V gene data show CDR1 as SGHDT and CDR2 as YYEEEE. The full variable domain, with the rest looked up from reference TRBV5-6 and TRBJ1-4, is DAGVTQSPTHLIKTRGQQVTLRCSPKSGHDTVSWYQQALGQGPQFIFQYYEEEERQRGNFPDRFSGHQFPNYSSELNVNALLLGDSALYLCASSFGTGREKLFFGSGTQLSVL.

CDR3 sequence: CASSAGTSGITVEQFF. The CDR3 DNA reads as TGTGCCAGCAGCGCCGGGACTAGCGGGATAACGGTTGAGCAGTTCTTC. The chain has TRBV5-8 and TRBJ2-1; 13 bases match TRBD2. J was trimmed by 9 bases and V by 4 bases; bases with no gene match: 10. The CDR3 length is 16 residues. Germline values: CDR1 SGHTS, CDR2 YDEGEE.

CDR3 sequence reads: CASHAWGQTEAFF. The CDR3 DNA follows: TGTGCCAGCCACGCCTGGGGCCAAACTGAAGCTTTCTTT. This chain connects TRBV6-5 to TRBJ1-1; the D gene is possibly TRBD1 (5 bases). CDR1 is MNHEY and CDR2 is SVGAGI in the germline V gene. The CDR3 is 13 residues long. With 8 bases removed from V and 5 bases from J, the gap between germline ends came to 15 bases.

The chain couples TRBV11-3 to TRBJ2-7; 10 positions match TRBD2. V shed 2 bases and J 5 bases; nucleotides not matched to a gene: 9. Germline V gene lookup returns CDR1 SGHNT and CDR2 YENEEA. This CDR3 spans 16 amino acids. DNA for the CDR3: TGTGCCAGCAGCTTATATGGAGCGGGAGGGCGGAACGAGCAGTACTTC. Translating it yields CASSLYGAGGRNEQYF.

V usage is TRBV12-3 or TRBV12-4 and J usage is TRBJ2-5; D not resolved. The CDR3 consists of 13 residues. The V gene lost 2 bases and the J gene lost 2 bases, with 6 bases spanning the gap. The CDR3: CASSLTRQETQYF. CDR3 sequence (DNA): TGTGCCAGCAGTTTAACGAGACAAGAGACCCAGTACTTC.

The chain recombines TRBV7-9 with TRBJ1-6; D might be TRBD1 (6 bases). The CDR3 consists of 13 residues. Germline V gene lookup returns CDR1 SEHNR and CDR2 FQNEAQ (reference sequence). Trimming cost V 1 base and J 13 bases, with 11 bases left between them. The CDR3 DNA reads as TGTGCCAGCAGCTTAGAAGGGGGGTCGCCCCTCCACTTT. Translated, it gives CASSLEGGSPLHF.

V and J are TRBV11-2 and TRBJ2-7; D is unclear. The CDR3 is made up of 15 amino acids. Germline-derived CDR1 and CDR2 are SGHAT and FQNNGV. V dropped 3 bases and J dropped 2 bases, with 14 bases sitting between them. CDR3 protein: CASSLGLGRPYEQYF. In nucleotides, the CDR3 is TGTGCCAGCAGCTTGGGCCTAGGTAGGCCCTACGAGCAGTACTTC. Full variable domain (outside the CDR3, taken from reference TRBV11-2 and TRBJ2-7): EAGVAQSPRYKIIEKRQSVAFWCNPISGHATLYWYQQILGQGPKLLIQFQNNGVVDDSQLPKDRFSAERLKGVDSTLKIQPAKLEDSAVYLCASSLGLGRPYEQYFGPGTRLTVT.

As for this clone: The same CDR3 arises from other DNA sequences in this sample as well. The rearrangement uses TRBV19 and TRBJ2-7, with D maybe TRBD2 (5 bases). CDR1 is LNHDA, CDR2 SQIVND, per germline (reference sequence). The CDR3 has 14 amino acids. V shed 3 bases and J shed 0 bases, with 9 bases lying between them. The CDR3 region has the DNA TGTGCCAGTAGTATCGCGGGCAGCTCCTACGAGCAGTACTTC. Amino acid sequence: CASSIAGSSYEQYF.

The rearrangement links TRBV13 to TRBJ1-2; D uncertain. The CDR3 length is 17 residues. Trimming shortened V by 1 base and J by 3 bases, and 18 bases separated the two germline ends. Germline CDR1 reads PRHDT; CDR2 reads FYEKMQ (reference sequence). The DNA of the CDR3 is TGTGCCAGCAGCTTAGCAGGTTCGGCGGCCGCGGACTATGGCTACACCTTC. Translating it yields CASSLAGSAAADYGYTF. Full variable domain (outside the CDR3, taken from reference TRBV13 and TRBJ1-2): AAGVIQSPRHLIKEKRETATLKCYPIPRHDTVYWYQQGPGQDPQFLISFYEKMQSDKGSIPDRFSAQQFSDYHSELNMSSLELGDSALYFCASSLAGSAAADYGYTFGSGTRLTVV.

The genes are TRBV9 and TRBJ2-2; D ambiguous. The germline V gene encodes CDR1 SGDLS and CDR2 YYNGEE. CDR3 length: 12 amino acids. V lost 3 bases and J 2 bases, leaving 2 bases between the germline ends. The CDR3 DNA is TGTGCCAGCAGCGCCAACACCGGGGAGCTGTTTTTT. The encoded protein is CASSANTGELFF. Complete variable domain (other parts from reference TRBV9 and TRBJ2-2): DSGVTQTPKHLITATGQRVTLRCSPRSGDLSVYWYQQSLDQGLQFLIQYYNGEERAKGNILERFSAQQFPDLHSELNLSSLELGDSALYFCASSANTGELFFGEGSRLTVL.

CDR3 sequence (DNA): TGTGCCAGCAAGGACGCGAACACTGAAGCTTTCTTT. This gives the protein CASKDANTEAFF. The chain recombines TRBV2 with TRBJ1-1; D remains ambiguous. The germline CDR1 and CDR2 sequences are SNHLY and FYNNEI. There are 12 residues in the CDR3. The germline V and J ends were trimmed by 7 bases and 1 base, with 7 bases remaining between them.